The 6 T cell receptor beta chains below come from one sample, sequenced in a study of T cell responses to AZD1222 COVID-19 vaccine. Profiling relied on immunoSEQ multiplex PCR, and the TCRdb table lists in-frame clones only, not all of them. The profile shows 93,000 or so clones, roughly nine tenths of them singletons. The specimen was peripheral blood, collected on day 0 of AZD1222 vaccination. The source of these receptors is an adult in good health.

The chain recombines TRBV19 with TRBJ1-1, with D hard to call. CDR1 and CDR2 from the germline V gene are LNHDA and SQIVND (reference sequence). V dropped 3 bases and J dropped 11 bases, with 16 bases sitting between them. This CDR3 is built from 13 residues. CDR3 DNA sequence: TGTGCCAGTAGTATGGCCCCTCGGTCGGACGCTTTCTTT. Protein: CASSMAPRSDAFF.

This clone was seen only once. V is TRBV18 and J is TRBJ1-5; 8 nucleotides match TRBD1. The J segment lost 6 bases and the V segment lost 3 bases, leaving 4 bases of the junction unmatched. The germline V gene encodes CDR1 KGHSH and CDR2 LQKENI. The CDR3 length is 14 residues. The CDR3 sequence is CASSPGQESQPQHF. In DNA form, the CDR3 reads TGTGCCAGCTCACCGGGACAGGAGAGTCAGCCCCAGCATTTT. Full variable domain (remainder filled in from reference TRBV18 and TRBJ1-5): NAGVMQNPRHLVRRRGQEARLRCSPMKGHSHVYWYRQLPEEGLKFMVYLQKENIIDESGMPKERFSAEFPKEGPSILRIQQVVRGDSAAYFCASSPGQESQPQHFGDGTRLSIL.

This clone occurred a few times. V and J are TRBV30 and TRBJ2-7; D may be TRBD2 (6 bases). Looked up from germline, CDR1 is GTSNPN and CDR2 is SVGIG (reference sequence). V lost 0 bases to trimming and J lost 6 bases, with 15 bases between them. The CDR3 sequence is 14 residues long. The CDR3, as DNA: TGTGCCTGGAGTGTAACGGCGGGACTGGGCGAGCAGTACTTC. This codes for CAWSVTAGLGEQYF.

V usage is TRBV9 and J usage is TRBJ1-4; no clear D gene. This CDR3 is built from 14 residues. Germline CDR1 is SGDLS and CDR2 is YYNGEE. V was cut by 0 bases and J by 7 bases, with 10 bases left in between. CDR3 loop: CASSVGGNGEKLFF. CDR3 DNA: TGTGCCAGCAGCGTAGGAGGGAATGGTGAAAAACTGTTTTTT.

This chain links TRBV7-2 with TRBJ2-4, with 9 bases fitting TRBD2. This CDR3 contains 16 residues. Germline V gene data show CDR1 as SGHTA and CDR2 as FQGNSA. Unmatched junction bases numbered 12, after V lost 5 bases and J lost 7 bases. The CDR3 spells CASSKFLAGRGNIQYF. CDR3 nucleotide sequence: TGTGCCAGCAGCAAATTCCTAGCGGGGAGGGGTAACATTCAGTACTTC.

The V gene is TRBV2, the J gene TRBJ1-1; 9 bases are shared with TRBD1. The CDR3 runs to 15 residues. CDR1 is SNHLY, CDR2 FYNNEI, per germline. The trim removed 5 bases at V and 7 bases at J, leaving 11 bases unmatched. The CDR3 DNA reads as TGTGCCAGCAGTTCCGGGACAGGGTTTTATGGTGAAGCTTTCTTT. Amino acid sequence: CASSSGTGFYGEAFF.